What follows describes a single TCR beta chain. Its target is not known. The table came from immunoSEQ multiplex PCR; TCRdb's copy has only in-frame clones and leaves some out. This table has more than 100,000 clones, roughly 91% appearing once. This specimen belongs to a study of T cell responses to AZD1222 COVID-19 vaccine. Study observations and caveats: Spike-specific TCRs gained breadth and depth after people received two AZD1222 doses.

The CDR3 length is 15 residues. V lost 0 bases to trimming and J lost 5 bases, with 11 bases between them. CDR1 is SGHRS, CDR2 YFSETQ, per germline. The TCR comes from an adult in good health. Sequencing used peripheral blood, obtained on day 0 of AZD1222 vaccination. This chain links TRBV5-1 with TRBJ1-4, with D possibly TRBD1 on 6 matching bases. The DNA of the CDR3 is TGCGCCAGCAGCTTGGAGCAGGGGAACAATGAAAAACTGTTTTTT. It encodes CASSLEQGNNEKLFF.